These 28 T cell receptor beta chains share one sample of origin, sequenced in a study of cytomegalovirus exposure and HLA in healthy donors. Method: immunoSEQ multiplex PCR; TCRdb's copy keeps in-frame clones and lacks some. The sample gives some 260,000 clones, 90% of which show up once; under 4% is in the top ten. Sequencing was performed on PBMCs. The receptors shown here come from a woman in her 30s in good health and CMV-seronegative.

J is TRBJ2-2 and V is TRBV27, with a weak D call TRBD2 (5 bases). With 4 bases removed from V and 1 base from J, the gap between germline ends came to 10 bases. Looked up from germline, CDR1 is MNHEY and CDR2 is SMNVEV (reference sequence). CDR3 length equals 15 residues. The CDR3 here is CASSWTGMNTGELFF. The DNA for the CDR3 is TGTGCCAGCAGTTGGACTGGTATGAACACCGGGGAGCTGTTTTTT.

This chain links TRBV6-6 with TRBJ2-7; 8 nucleotides align to TRBD2. This CDR3 has 13 amino acids. From germline, CDR1 is MNHNY and CDR2 SVGAGI (reference sequence). Germline trimming cut 6 bases from V and 6 bases from J; bases unmatched to any gene: 7. For the CDR3, the DNA is TGTGCCAGCAGCCTGGGGACTAGTAGCGAGCAGTACTTC. The encoded protein is CASSLGTSSEQYF.

This clone was seen at least ten times. The V call is TRBV29-1, the J call TRBJ1-5, with 8 nucleotides matching TRBD1. V was pared by 4 bases and J by 4 bases, with 18 bases of the junction left unmatched. CDR1 SQVTM and CDR2 ANQGSEA come from the germline V gene. This CDR3 is 18 amino acids long. The CDR3 DNA is TGCAGCGTTGGGGTACTGGGACAGGACCAAGGTAGTAATCAGCCCCAGCATTTT. This encodes CSVGVLGQDQGSNQPQHF.

This chain joins TRBV7-9 and TRBJ2-7; 11 nucleotides line up with TRBD1. The CDR3 sequence is 16 residues long. J was trimmed by 7 bases and V by 5 bases; bases with no gene match: 13. Per the germline V gene, CDR1 is SEHNR and CDR2 is FQNEAQ (reference sequence). The CDR3 loop is CASSHSPDRGLGEQYF. The CDR3 DNA is TGTGCCAGCAGCCACTCCCCGGACAGGGGGCTGGGGGAGCAGTACTTC.

The chain combines TRBV7-9 with TRBJ1-1, with a tentative D call TRBD1 (6 bases). The CDR3 runs 14 residues. CDR1 and CDR2 from the germline V gene are SEHNR and FQNEAQ (reference sequence). The germline V and J ends were trimmed by 5 bases and 1 base, with 11 bases remaining between them. CDR3 DNA sequence: TGTGCCAGCAGCGAACAGGGTTCGAACACTGAAGCTTTCTTT. This translates into CASSEQGSNTEAFF.

This rearrangement joins TRBV7-8 to TRBJ2-7; 9 positions match TRBD2. The ends lost 5 bases at V and 0 bases at J; junction bases unmatched: 5. Looked up from germline, CDR1 is SGHVS and CDR2 is FQNEAQ. The CDR3 has 15 residues. CDR3 sequence: CASSTTSGPSYEQYF. The CDR3, as DNA: TGTGCCAGCAGCACAACTAGCGGGCCCTCCTACGAGCAGTACTTC.

CDR3 bases: TGTGCCAGCATAGGCGGGACGCTGAACAATGAGCAGTTCTTC. Translation gives CASIGGTLNNEQFF. This chain links TRBV28 with TRBJ2-1; D is possibly TRBD2 (6 bases). CDR1 MDHEN and CDR2 SYDVKM come from the germline V gene. The V end was cut by 7 bases, the J end by 5 bases, with 15 bases between. The CDR3 contains 14 residues.

V and J are TRBV9 and TRBJ1-2; 11 bases are shared with TRBD1. The CDR3 runs 15 residues. Unmatched junction bases numbered 1, after V lost 0 bases and J lost 3 bases. In germline, CDR1 is SGDLS, CDR2 YYNGEE. Here the CDR3 DNA reads TGTGCCAGCAGCGTAGGGACAGGGGGCGACTATGGCTACACCTTC. Its protein is CASSVGTGGDYGYTF.

As for this clone: Other DNA sequences in this specimen translate into the identical CDR3. This chain links TRBV27 with TRBJ2-7, with 8 bases lining up with TRBD1. The germline CDR1 and CDR2 sequences are MNHEY and SMNVEV (reference sequence). The V segment lost 3 bases and the J segment 3 bases; nucleotides outside the gene matches: 1. This CDR3 region has 13 residues. The CDR3 coding sequence is TGTGCCAGCAGTTTGGGGACAGGCTACGAGCAGTACTTC. Protein: CASSLGTGYEQYF.

This clone has only a few counts. The chain recombines TRBV30 with TRBJ2-7; D is perhaps TRBD1 or TRBD2 (5 bases each). The length of the CDR3 is 13 residues. V lost 0 bases and J 3 bases, leaving 9 bases between the germline ends. The germline CDR1 and CDR2 sequences are GTSNPN and SVGIG (reference sequence). The CDR3 loop reads CAWSVRGGYEQYF. In DNA, the CDR3 is TGTGCCTGGAGTGTTCGGGGCGGCTACGAGCAGTACTTC.

The chain uses TRBV28 and TRBJ2-1, with 9 bases lining up with TRBD2. With V trimmed by 2 bases and J by 5 bases, 7 bases remained unmatched. The germline gives CDR1 MDHEN, CDR2 SYDVKM. This CDR3 contains 16 residues. CDR3 loop: CASSLGAGGWHNEQFF. CDR3 sequence (DNA): TGTGCCAGCAGTTTAGGGGCGGGAGGGTGGCACAATGAGCAGTTCTTC.

In DNA form, the CDR3 reads TGTGCCAGCAGCACACGACAGGGTACGAACACCGGGGAGCTGTTTTTT. Protein sequence: CASSTRQGTNTGELFF. J is TRBJ2-2 and V is TRBV9; 7 bases agree with TRBD1. The CDR3 contains 16 residues. CDR1 and CDR2 (germline): SGDLS, YYNGEE. V was clipped by 4 bases and J by 0 bases; unmatched bases: 6.

This chain links TRBV10-3 with TRBJ1-1, with D possibly being TRBD1 (5 bases). The germline V gene has CDR1 ENHRY and CDR2 SYGVKD. This CDR3 has 11 residues. Between the trimmed V and J ends, which lost 8 bases and 4 bases, there was a span of 8 bases. The CDR3 sequence: CAISGPTEAFF. DNA for the CDR3: TGTGCCATCTCGGGGCCCACTGAAGCTTTCTTT.

This clone was seen only once. The V gene is TRBV9, the J gene TRBJ2-2; tentative D call: TRBD1 (6 bases). V was trimmed by 2 bases and J by 5 bases, leaving 16 bases between them. The CDR3 has 16 residues. CDR1 is SGDLS, CDR2 YYNGEE, per germline. The CDR3 DNA is TGTGCCAGCAGCGTCGGTGCCCAGGGGTGGACCGGGGAGCTGTTTTTT. Its protein product is CASSVGAQGWTGELFF.

The chain has TRBV27 and TRBJ2-1; the D gene is possibly TRBD2 (5 bases). Germline V gives CDR1 MNHEY, CDR2 SMNVEV (reference sequence). This CDR3 has 12 residues. Trimming removed 6 bases at V and 8 bases at J, with 11 bases between. The CDR3 region has the DNA TGTGCCAGCAGAGGACTTTCGGATGAGCAGTTCTTC. Residues: CASRGLSDEQFF.

The chain uses TRBV14 and TRBJ2-2; D tentatively reads TRBD1 or TRBD2 (6 bases each). CDR1 and CDR2 (germline): SGHDN, FVKESK. This CDR3 is built from 15 residues. Trimming pared 0 bases from V and 4 bases from J, leaving 9 bases between. CDR3 nucleotide sequence: TGTGCCAGCAGCCAAGATCGGGGGCTCACCGGGGAGCTGTTTTTT. It is translated as CASSQDRGLTGELFF. Based on the CDR3 plus reference TRBV14 and TRBJ2-2, the full variable domain is EAGVTQFPSHSVIEKGQTVTLRCDPISGHDNLYWYRRVMGKEIKFLLHFVKESKQDESGMPNNRFLAERTGGTYSTLKVQPAELEDSGVYFCASSQDRGLTGELFFGEGSRLTVL.

The J gene is TRBJ2-5, the V gene TRBV12-5; 8 bases match TRBD2. Trimming removed 6 bases from V and 0 bases from J; junction bases left unmatched: 6. The CDR3 has 15 amino acids. Germline V gene data show CDR1 as LGHNT and CDR2 as FRNRAP. The CDR3 DNA is TGTGCTAGTGGGCGGGAGGTACCGTACCAAGAGACCCAGTACTTC. This codes for CASGREVPYQETQYF.

V gene TRBV6-1 combines with J gene TRBJ1-3; TRBD1 matches 7 bases. Germline lookup yields CDR1 MNHNS and CDR2 SASEGT. The V segment lost 3 bases and the J segment 4 bases; nucleotides outside the gene matches: 6. The CDR3 totals 15 residues. The CDR3 DNA reads TGTGCCAGCAGTGACCGGGACAGCTCGGGAAACACCATATATTTT. Protein: CASSDRDSSGNTIYF.

This clone showed up just a few times. This chain joins TRBV27 and TRBJ2-2; TRBD1 agrees at 7 bases. The CDR3 totals 14 residues. CDR1 is MNHEY, CDR2 SMNVEV, per germline (reference sequence). Trimming at V came to 7 bases and at J to 4 bases, leaving 6 bases not matched to a gene. CDR3 sequence (DNA): TGTGCCAGCACCTCGACAGGGATCACCGGGGAGCTGTTTTTT. It specifies CASTSTGITGELFF.

The rearrangement joins TRBV6-6 to TRBJ2-2; D remains unclear. Trimming removed 2 bases at V and 9 bases at J, with 13 bases between. Germline CDR1 is MNHNY and CDR2 is SVGAGI (reference sequence). The CDR3 runs to 14 residues. In DNA form, the CDR3 reads TGTGCCAGCAGTTACGGGCCCTCAACCCGGGAGCTGTTTTTT. Translating gives CASSYGPSTRELFF.

The gene calls are TRBV7-2 and TRBJ2-7; no reliable D call. Germline V gene sequence: CDR1 SGHTA, CDR2 FQGNSA. The CDR3 covers 13 residues. V was cut by 5 bases and J by 4 bases, with 12 bases left in between. The CDR3 DNA sequence: TGTGCCAGCAGCAACAGTAACCTTTACGAGCAGTACTTC. It yields the protein CASSNSNLYEQYF.

This sequence joins TRBV11-1 and TRBJ2-7; TRBD1 matches 7 bases. CDR3 length equals 16 residues. V shed 2 bases, J shed 2 bases, and the junction held 9 bases outside the gene matches. Germline CDR1 is SGHAT and CDR2 is FQDESV (reference sequence). The CDR3 DNA sequence: TGTGCCAGCAGCTTATTTGGGGCAGGGGGAACCTACGAGCAGTACTTC. The encoded protein is CASSLFGAGGTYEQYF.

The chain is built from TRBV7-8 and TRBJ2-3, with 9 bases that match TRBD2. Germline V lookup: CDR1 SGHVS, CDR2 FQNEAQ. The CDR3 runs to 20 residues. J was trimmed by 2 bases and V by 0 bases; bases with no gene match: 15. CDR3 nucleotide sequence: TGTGCCAGCAGCTTAGCGAGGGTGGGGTTTAGCGGGAGTTCCACAGATACGCAGTATTTT. It encodes CASSLARVGFSGSSTDTQYF.

This CDR3 reads CASTSGKRDGTYEQYF. As DNA, the CDR3 is TGTGCCAGCACCTCGGGCAAGCGGGACGGCACATACGAGCAGTACTTC. V and J are TRBV28 and TRBJ2-7; 7 nucleotides match TRBD2. Germline CDR1 and CDR2: MDHEN and SYDVKM. This CDR3 comprises 16 residues. V lost 7 bases, J lost 4 bases, and 16 bases stayed unmatched.

This chain connects TRBV27 to TRBJ2-4; 8 bases line up with TRBD1. The CDR3 sequence is 12 residues long. Trimming took 11 bases from V and 9 from J; bases not matched to a gene: 9. Germline-derived CDR1 and CDR2 are MNHEY and SMNVEV (reference sequence). As DNA, the CDR3 is TGTGCCTCCTACAGGGGGAAGGGCATTCAGTACTTC. Translated: CASYRGKGIQYF.

The chain is built from TRBV9 and TRBJ2-1; 7 bases are a match to TRBD2. V was pared by 2 bases and J by 5 bases, with 10 bases of the junction left unmatched. The CDR3 is 16 residues long. Germline V gene sequence: CDR1 SGDLS, CDR2 YYNGEE. The CDR3: CASSVLAGEANNEQFF. In nucleotides, the CDR3 is TGTGCCAGCAGCGTTTTAGCGGGCGAGGCCAACAATGAGCAGTTCTTC.

The sample holds one count of this clone. The gene calls are TRBV19 and TRBJ2-7, with D hard to call. Germline V gene data show CDR1 as LNHDA and CDR2 as SQIVND (reference sequence). V was shortened by 4 bases and J by 3 bases, with 7 bases between the two germline ends. The CDR3 is 12 residues long. The CDR3 DNA sequence: TGTGCCAGTAGTAACGGACGCTACGAGCAGTACTTC. Protein sequence: CASSNGRYEQYF.

The rearrangement uses TRBV28 and TRBJ1-5, with D hard to call. Per the germline V gene, CDR1 is MDHEN and CDR2 is SYDVKM. The CDR3 is 15 amino acids. The germline V and J ends were trimmed by 6 bases and 4 bases, with 16 bases remaining between them. The CDR3 protein is CASRLIWENNQPQHF. The CDR3 region has the DNA TGTGCCAGCAGGTTGATTTGGGAGAATAATCAGCCCCAGCATTTT.